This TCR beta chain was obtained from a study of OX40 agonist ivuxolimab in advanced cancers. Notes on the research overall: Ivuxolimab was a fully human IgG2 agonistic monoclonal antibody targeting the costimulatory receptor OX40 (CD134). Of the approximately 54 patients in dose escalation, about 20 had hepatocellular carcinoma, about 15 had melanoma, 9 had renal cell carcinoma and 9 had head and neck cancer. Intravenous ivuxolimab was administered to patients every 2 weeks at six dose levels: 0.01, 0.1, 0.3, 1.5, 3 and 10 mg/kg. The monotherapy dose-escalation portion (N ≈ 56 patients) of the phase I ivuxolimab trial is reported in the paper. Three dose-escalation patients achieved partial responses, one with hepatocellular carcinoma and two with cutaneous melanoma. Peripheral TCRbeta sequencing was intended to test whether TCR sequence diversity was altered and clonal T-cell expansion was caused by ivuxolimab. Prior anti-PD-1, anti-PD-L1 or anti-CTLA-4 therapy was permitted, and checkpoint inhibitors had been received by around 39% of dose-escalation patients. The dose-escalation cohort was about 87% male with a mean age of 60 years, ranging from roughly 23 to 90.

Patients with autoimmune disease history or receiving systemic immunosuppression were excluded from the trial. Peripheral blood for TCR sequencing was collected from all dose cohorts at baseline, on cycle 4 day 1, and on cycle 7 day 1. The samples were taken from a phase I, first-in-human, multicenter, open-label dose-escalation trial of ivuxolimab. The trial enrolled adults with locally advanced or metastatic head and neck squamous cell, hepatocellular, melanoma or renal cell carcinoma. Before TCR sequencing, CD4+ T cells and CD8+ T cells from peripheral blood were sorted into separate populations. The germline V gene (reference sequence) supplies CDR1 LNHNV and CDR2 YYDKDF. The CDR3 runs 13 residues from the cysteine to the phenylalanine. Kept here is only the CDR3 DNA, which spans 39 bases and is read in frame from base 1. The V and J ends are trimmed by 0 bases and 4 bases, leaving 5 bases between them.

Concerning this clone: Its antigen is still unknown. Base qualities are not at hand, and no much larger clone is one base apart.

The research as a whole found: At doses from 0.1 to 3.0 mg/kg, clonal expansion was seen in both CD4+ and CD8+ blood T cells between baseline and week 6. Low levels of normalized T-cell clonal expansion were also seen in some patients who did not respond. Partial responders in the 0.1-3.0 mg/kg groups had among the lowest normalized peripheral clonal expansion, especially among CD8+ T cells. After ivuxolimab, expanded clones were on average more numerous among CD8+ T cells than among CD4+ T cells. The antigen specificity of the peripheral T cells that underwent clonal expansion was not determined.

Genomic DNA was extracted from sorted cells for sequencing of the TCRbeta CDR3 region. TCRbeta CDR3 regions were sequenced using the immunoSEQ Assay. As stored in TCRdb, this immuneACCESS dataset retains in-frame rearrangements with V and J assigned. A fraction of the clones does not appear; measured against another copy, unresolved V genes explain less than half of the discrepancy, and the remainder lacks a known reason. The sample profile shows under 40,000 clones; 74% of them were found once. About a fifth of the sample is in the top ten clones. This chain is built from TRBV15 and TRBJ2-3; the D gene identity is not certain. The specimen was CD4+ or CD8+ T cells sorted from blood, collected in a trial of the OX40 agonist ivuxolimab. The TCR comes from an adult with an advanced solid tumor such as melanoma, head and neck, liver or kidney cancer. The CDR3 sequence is CATSRDLADTQYF. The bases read TGTGCCACCAGCAGAGATCTTGCAGATACGCAGTATTTT.